This T cell receptor beta chain appears in the sequencing data of a study of blood T cell repertoires in COVID-19. Study-level information: Nucleic acid was either cDNA or gDNA, and it came from T cells, B-cell-depleted T cells, or PBMCs.

Under the authors' procedure: It was from reference gene primer amplification that nucleated cell counts were estimated. The data were produced by immunoSEQ multiplex PCR, yet TCRdb's version contains in-frame clones alone and is incomplete. The D gene and trimming were derived from the DNA, and the V and J assignments and clone size from that table. The sample has under 500,000 clones, roughly 87% seen once. Participant-reported clinical history was the basis for cohort assignment. The source of this sequence is a woman under 30 with acute COVID-19. Sequencing input: PBMCs or T cells enriched from blood (not recorded which).

In DNA, the CDR3 is TGTGCCAGCAGCTTATCTCCAGGTAGACCCAGTCAGCCCCAGCATTTT. Translated: CASSLSPGRPSQPQHF. The gene calls are TRBV7-2 and TRBJ1-5; D not certain. Germline CDR1 and CDR2: SGHTA and FQGNSA. The CDR3 extends over 16 amino acids. Trimming removed 2 bases from V and 6 bases from J, with 17 bases in between.